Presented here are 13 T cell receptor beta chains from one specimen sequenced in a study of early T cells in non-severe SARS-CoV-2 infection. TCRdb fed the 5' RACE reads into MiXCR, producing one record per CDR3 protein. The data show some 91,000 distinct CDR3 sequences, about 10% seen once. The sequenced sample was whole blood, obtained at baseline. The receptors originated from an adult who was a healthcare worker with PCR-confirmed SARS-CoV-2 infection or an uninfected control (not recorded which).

CDR3 nucleotide sequence: TGTGCCAGCTCACCACGACCAGCGGGCGGCACCCTGTACAATGAGCAGTTCTTC. It codes for CASSPRPAGGTLYNEQFF. The chain combines TRBV18 with TRBJ2-1; TRBD2 might be the D (6 bases). V was clipped by 1 base and J by 4 bases, with 20 bases between them. Germline V gene data show CDR1 as KGHSH and CDR2 as LQKENI. CDR3 length equals 18 residues.

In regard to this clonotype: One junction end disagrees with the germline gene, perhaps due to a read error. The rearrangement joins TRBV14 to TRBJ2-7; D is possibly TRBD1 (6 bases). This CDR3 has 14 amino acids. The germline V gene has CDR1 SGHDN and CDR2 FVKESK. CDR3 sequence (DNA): TGTGCCAGCAGCCAATCGACAGGAACCTACGTGCAGTACTTC. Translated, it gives CASSQSTGTYVQYF.

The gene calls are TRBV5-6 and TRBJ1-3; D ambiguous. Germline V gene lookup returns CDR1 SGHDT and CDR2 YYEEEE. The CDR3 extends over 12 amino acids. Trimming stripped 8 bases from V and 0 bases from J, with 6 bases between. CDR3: CARHGSGNTIYF. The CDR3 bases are TGTGCCAGGCACGGCTCTGGAAACACCATATATTTT.

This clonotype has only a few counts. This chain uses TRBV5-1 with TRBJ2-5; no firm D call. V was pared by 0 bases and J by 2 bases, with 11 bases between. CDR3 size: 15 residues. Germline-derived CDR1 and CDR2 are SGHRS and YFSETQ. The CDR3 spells CASSLVGNPQETQYF. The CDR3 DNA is TGCGCCAGCAGCTTGGTAGGCAACCCACAAGAGACCCAGTACTTC.

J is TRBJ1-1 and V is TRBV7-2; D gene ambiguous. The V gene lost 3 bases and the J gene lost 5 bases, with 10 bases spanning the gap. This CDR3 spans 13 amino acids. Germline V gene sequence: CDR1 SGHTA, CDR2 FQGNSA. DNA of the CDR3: TGTGCCAGCAGCTTCGTCGTAGAGACTGAAGCTTTCTTT. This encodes CASSFVVETEAFF.

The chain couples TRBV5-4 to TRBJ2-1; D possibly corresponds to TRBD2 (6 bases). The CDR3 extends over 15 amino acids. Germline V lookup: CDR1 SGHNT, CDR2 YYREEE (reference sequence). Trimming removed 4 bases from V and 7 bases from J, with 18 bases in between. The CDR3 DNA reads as TGTGCCAGCAGCCCCGGATCGGTGGGGGGAAATGAGCAGTTCTTC. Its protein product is CASSPGSVGGNEQFF. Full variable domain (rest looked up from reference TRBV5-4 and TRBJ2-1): ETGVTQSPTHLIKTRGQQVTLRCSSQSGHNTVSWYQQALGQGPQFIFQYYREEENGRGNFPPRFSGLQFPNYSSELNVNALELDDSALYLCASSPGSVGGNEQFFGPGTRLTVL.

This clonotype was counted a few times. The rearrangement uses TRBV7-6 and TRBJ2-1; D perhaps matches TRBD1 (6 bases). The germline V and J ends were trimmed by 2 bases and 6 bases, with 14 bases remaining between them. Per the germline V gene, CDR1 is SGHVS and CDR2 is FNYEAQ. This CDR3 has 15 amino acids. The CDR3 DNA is TGTGCCAGCAGCTTACTGACAGGAGCTGTCAATGAGCAGTTCTTC. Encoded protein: CASSLLTGAVNEQFF.

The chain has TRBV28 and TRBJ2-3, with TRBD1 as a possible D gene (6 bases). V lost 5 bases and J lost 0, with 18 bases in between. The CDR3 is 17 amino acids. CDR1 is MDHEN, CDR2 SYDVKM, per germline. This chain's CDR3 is CASSQSATGWSTDTQYF. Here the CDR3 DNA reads TGTGCCAGCAGTCAATCCGCTACAGGGTGGAGCACAGATACGCAGTATTTT. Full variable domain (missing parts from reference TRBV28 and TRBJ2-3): DVKVTQSSRYLVKRTGEKVFLECVQDMDHENMFWYRQDPGLGLRLIYFSYDVKMKEKGDIPEGYSVSREKKERFSLILESASTNQTSMYLCASSQSATGWSTDTQYFGPGTRLTVL.

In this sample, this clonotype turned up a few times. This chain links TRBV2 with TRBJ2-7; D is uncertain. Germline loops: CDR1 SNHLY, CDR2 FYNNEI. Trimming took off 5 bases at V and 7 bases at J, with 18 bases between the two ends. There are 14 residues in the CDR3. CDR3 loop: CASSQDPRYSEQYF. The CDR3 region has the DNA TGTGCCAGCAGTCAGGACCCGAGGTATAGTGAGCAGTACTTC.

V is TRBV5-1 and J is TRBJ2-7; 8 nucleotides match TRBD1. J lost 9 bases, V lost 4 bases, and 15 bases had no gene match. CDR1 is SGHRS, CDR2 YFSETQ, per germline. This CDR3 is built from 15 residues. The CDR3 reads CASSENRGTILRQYF. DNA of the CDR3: TGCGCCAGCAGCGAAAACAGGGGGACGATCCTCCGGCAGTACTTC.

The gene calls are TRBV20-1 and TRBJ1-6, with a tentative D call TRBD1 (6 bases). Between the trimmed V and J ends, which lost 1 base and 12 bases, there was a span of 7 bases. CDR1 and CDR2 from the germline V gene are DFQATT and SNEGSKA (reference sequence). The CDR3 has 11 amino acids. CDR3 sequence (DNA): TGCAGTGCTAGAGTAGGGGGACCCCTCCACTTT. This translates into CSARVGGPLHF.

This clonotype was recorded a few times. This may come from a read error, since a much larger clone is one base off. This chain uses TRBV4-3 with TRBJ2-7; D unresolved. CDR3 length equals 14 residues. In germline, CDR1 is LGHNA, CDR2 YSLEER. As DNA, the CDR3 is TGCGCCAGCAGCCAAGGCCATAGGAACTACGGGCAGTACTTC. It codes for CASSQGHRNYGQYF.

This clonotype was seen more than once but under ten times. CDR3 sequence (DNA): TGTGCCAGCAGTAGCTGGGACGGTACTAACTATGGCTACACCTTC. It is translated as CASSSWDGTNYGYTF. The chain is built from TRBV27 and TRBJ1-2; weak D call: TRBD1 (5 bases). The germline gives CDR1 MNHEY, CDR2 SMNVEV (reference sequence). V was clipped by 5 bases and J by 0 bases, with 13 bases between them. This CDR3 contains 15 residues.